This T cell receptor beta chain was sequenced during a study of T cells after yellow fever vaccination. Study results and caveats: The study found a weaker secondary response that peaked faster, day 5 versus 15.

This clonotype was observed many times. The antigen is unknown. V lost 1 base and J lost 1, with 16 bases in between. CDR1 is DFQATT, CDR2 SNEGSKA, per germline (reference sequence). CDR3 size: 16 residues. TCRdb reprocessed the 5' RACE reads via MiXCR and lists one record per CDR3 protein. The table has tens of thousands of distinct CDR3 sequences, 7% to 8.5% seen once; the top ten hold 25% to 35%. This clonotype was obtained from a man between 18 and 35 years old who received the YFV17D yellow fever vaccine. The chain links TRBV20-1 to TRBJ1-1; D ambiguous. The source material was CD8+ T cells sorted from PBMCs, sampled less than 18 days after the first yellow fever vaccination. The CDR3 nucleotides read TGCAGTGCTAGAGGTTGGATCGCCCGCCGGAACACTGAAGCTTTCTTT. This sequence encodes CSARGWIARRNTEAFF.